The TCR beta chain under discussion was sequenced for a study of patients and donors after allogeneic stem cell transplantation. The CDR3 is 14 residues long. Germline V gene lookup returns CDR1 MNHNS and CDR2 SASEGT. V lost 5 bases, J lost 7 bases, and 7 bases stayed unmatched. This clonotype came up a few times. Each CDR3 protein gets one entry after TCRdb re-called the RT-PCR reads with MiXCR. The top ten clones hold 11% of a sample with approximately 250,000 distinct CDR3 sequences, roughly an eighth of them seen once. V is TRBV6-1 and J is TRBJ2-3; 9 nucleotides line up with TRBD2. This TCR came from a human donor who was either an allogeneic HSCT recipient or a stem cell or donor lymphocyte infusion donor (not recorded which). It is not recorded whose cells these are; they may come from a transplant donor. Sequenced: blood, either unsorted or a sorted T cell fraction (not recorded which). The CDR3 loop is CASSLSGGENTQYF. The CDR3 DNA reads as TGTGCCAGCAGTCTTAGCGGGGGCGAGAATACGCAGTATTTT.